This T cell receptor (beta chain) originates from a study of blood T cells in healthy people across ages. It was with a sample-barcoded 5' primer and a J-beta primer mix that a second PCR of about 6 to 12 cycles was run. Unique molecular identifiers of 12 random nucleotides labeled each cDNA. TCRdb reanalysed the 5' RACE reads using MiXCR and keeps one entry per CDR3 protein. The data show more than 550,000 distinct CDR3 sequences, about a fifth seen once. Trimming cost V 4 bases and J 10 bases, with 8 bases left between them. CDR3 length equals 10 residues. In germline, CDR1 is SQVTM, CDR2 ANQGSEA. A few counts support this clonotype.

This clonotype originated in a man between 70 and 80 years old in good health. The sequenced sample was blood. The V and J genes are TRBV29-1 and TRBJ2-1, with D unclear. The CDR3 DNA reads as TGCAGCGTTGTGGGGAAAGAGCAGTTCTTC. This gives the protein CSVVGKEQFF.